This is a list of T cell receptor beta chains from one sample in a study of CD8 T cells in Susac syndrome. MiXCR, run by TCRdb on the immunoSEQ multiplex PCR reads, gives a single entry per CDR3 protein. The data hold about 120,000 distinct CDR3 sequences, with around 90% observed a single time. The specimen was CD4+ T cells from PBMCs. These receptors were obtained from a human donor in good health. Both conserved end residues are part of each CDR3. The D gene is left open where the match is weak.

length	D	J	V	CDR3
13	NA	TRBJ2-3	TRBV2	CASRTDNTDTQYF
14	NA	TRBJ2-3	TRBV29-1	CSVVGGPLLDTQYF
17	NA	TRBJ2-1	TRBV25-1	CASQKAGRESIYNEQFF
14	NA	TRBJ1-5	TRBV6-2/TRBV6-3	CASSLDRRNQPQHF
15	NA	TRBJ2-2	TRBV19	CASGRDRPNTGELFF
14	TRBD2	TRBJ2-7	TRBV2	CASSGSGLAYEQYF
14	NA	TRBJ2-2	TRBV7-2	CAARSNTNTGELFF
12	NA	TRBJ1-1	TRBV19	CASSIDKFEAFF
14	NA	TRBJ1-5	TRBV6-2/TRBV6-3	CASSLGASNQPQHF
13	NA	TRBJ1-2	TRBV4-3	CASSAGPLYGYTF
14	TRBD2	TRBJ2-1	TRBV2	CASTASGTRNEQFF
17	TRBD2	TRBJ2-7	TRBV15	CATSRELAGGPGYEQYF
11	NA	TRBJ2-1	TRBV2	CASNTAGEQFF
15	NA	TRBJ1-5	TRBV7-2	CASSPDPGLGQPQHF
14	NA	TRBJ1-5	TRBV9	CASSVGGPHQPQHF
15	TRBD1	TRBJ2-2	TRBV12-3/TRBV12-4	CASSLGTGGSGELFF
16	NA	TRBJ2-1	TRBV12-3/TRBV12-4	CASSFGIMGPNNEQFF
16	NA	TRBJ2-7	TRBV5-1	CASSFSPIAGAYEQYF
14	TRBD1	TRBJ1-2	TRBV20-1	CSPGGYSYNYGYTF
14	NA	TRBJ2-2	TRBV6-1	CASSEIRLAGELFF
16	TRBD2	TRBJ2-5	TRBV27	CASSLEGLAPQETQYF
16	TRBD1	TRBJ1-5	TRBV15	CATSGGVRDRGQPQHF
15	TRBD2	TRBJ2-7	TRBV19	CASSVGLAGDGEQYF
13	NA	TRBJ1-1	TRBV21-1	CASSKDRHTEAFF
14	TRBD1	TRBJ2-7	TRBV12-3/TRBV12-4	CASNTGTGVFEQYF
15	TRBD1	TRBJ1-2	TRBV3-1	CASSPWTGGNYGYTF
15	TRBD2	TRBJ2-1	TRBV24-1	CATSRTSGGAGEQFF
15	NA	TRBJ2-3	TRBV29-1	CSVEDFVQGLDTQYF
14	NA	TRBJ1-4	TRBV5-1	CASSPLASNEKLFF
15	NA	TRBJ2-5	TRBV7-7	CASAGGLGAQETQYF
14	NA	TRBJ1-5	TRBV2	CASSEGPLNQPQHF
16	NA	TRBJ2-1	TRBV20-1	CSARDKAVSSYNEQFF
13	NA	TRBJ2-3	TRBV5-1	CASSQAVGDTQYF
14	TRBD2	TRBJ2-3	TRBV7-3	CASRGDYQGDTQYF
17	TRBD1	TRBJ1-1	TRBV28	CASSLMGQGALRTEAFF
17	NA	TRBJ2-7	TRBV7-9	CASSSPLNGLKYFEQYF
18	NA	TRBJ2-4	TRBV6-2/TRBV6-3	CASSPSPGSTLAKNIQYF
15	NA	TRBJ2-2	TRBV6-5	CASKLEQGRTGELFF
15	TRBD1	TRBJ1-5	TRBV20-1	CSARKTGTVNQPQHF
16	TRBD1	TRBJ1-1	TRBV7-2	CASRKQGARVNTEAFF
13	NA	TRBJ2-1	TRBV20-1	CSVRALTYNEQFF
13	NA	TRBJ2-3	TRBV6-2/TRBV6-3	CASSGHPGDTQYF
15	NA	TRBJ1-3	TRBV15	CATSRDSGSGNTIYF
16	TRBD1	TRBJ2-7	TRBV10-3	CAISYPPRQGTYEQYF
12	NA	TRBJ2-3	TRBV7-9	CASSFTRDTQYF
15	TRBD2	TRBJ2-7	TRBV6-2/TRBV6-3	CASSYPGLAGYEQYF
16	NA	TRBJ1-3	TRBV7-9	CASSHTDRGSGNTIYF
14	NA	TRBJ2-7	TRBV12-3/TRBV12-4	CASSTGYKPYEQYF
14	NA	TRBJ2-5	TRBV5-4	CASSLEGTGKTQYF